The 8 T cell receptor beta chains below all came from one sample that was sequenced in a study of blood T cell repertoires in COVID-19. TCRdb keeps only in-frame clones here, not all; method: immunoSEQ multiplex PCR. The repertoire holds around 300,000 clones, with 70% to 90% as singletons. Material: peripheral blood. Receptor source: a woman aged 70-85 years with COVID-19, enrolled during active disease.

The rearrangement links TRBV18 to TRBJ1-6; 8 positions agree with TRBD1. Germline V gives CDR1 KGHSH, CDR2 LQKENI. The CDR3 runs 17 residues. V was clipped by 2 bases and J by 7 bases; unmatched bases: 10. The CDR3 sequence is CASSPKGGTGLNSPLHF. Here the CDR3 DNA reads TGTGCCAGCTCACCAAAAGGCGGGACAGGTCTCAATTCACCCCTCCACTTT.

This sequence joins TRBV6-5 and TRBJ1-2; no definite D call. V was shortened by 5 bases and J by 3 bases, with 10 bases between the two germline ends. CDR3 size: 13 residues. The germline V gene has CDR1 MNHEY and CDR2 SVGAGI. The CDR3 loop is CASSRSGDYGYTF. CDR3 bases: TGTGCCAGCAGTAGATCGGGAGACTATGGCTACACCTTC.

The chain combines TRBV28 with TRBJ1-3; the match to TRBD1 covers 8 bases. The trim removed 5 bases at V and 0 bases at J, leaving 9 bases unmatched. Germline CDR1 MDHEN, CDR2 SYDVKM. The CDR3 covers 17 residues. CDR3 coding DNA: TGTGCCAGCAGTCGCGCCCGGGACAGGAACTCTGGAAACACCATATATTTT. Amino acid sequence: CASSRARDRNSGNTIYF.

The chain carries TRBV19 and TRBJ2-2, with TRBD1 matching 8 bases. With 4 bases clipped from V and 7 bases from J, the junction kept 5 bases outside the gene matches. Per germline, CDR1 LNHDA and CDR2 SQIVND (reference sequence). There are 14 residues in the CDR3. The CDR3 is CASSTGGEDGELFF. DNA of the CDR3: TGTGCCAGTAGTACAGGGGGCGAGGACGGGGAGCTGTTTTTT.

The chain joins TRBV19 to TRBJ1-1, with D hard to call. Deletions cut 3 bases from V and 5 bases from J, with 16 bases between. The CDR3 covers 15 residues. CDR1 and CDR2 (germline): LNHDA, SQIVND (reference sequence). For the CDR3, the DNA is TGTGCCAGTAGTATTCGTCCGGGGAGGAGGACTGAAGCTTTCTTT. This translates into CASSIRPGRRTEAFF.

The chain uses TRBV28 and TRBJ1-1; a weak D match, TRBD1 (5 bases). CDR1 and CDR2 (germline): MDHEN, SYDVKM. V was cut by 5 bases and J by 6 bases, with 19 bases left in between. The CDR3 covers 15 residues. CDR3 loop: CASSLQPLGGAEAFF. CDR3 in DNA: TGTGCCAGCAGTCTCCAACCCCTGGGAGGGGCTGAAGCTTTCTTT.

This clone appeared a few times. This chain's CDR3 is CSAKTGYEQYF. CDR3 bases: TGCAGTGCCAAGACAGGGTACGAGCAGTACTTC. This chain joins TRBV20-1 and TRBJ2-7, with 7 positions matching TRBD1. Germline V gene data show CDR1 as DFQATT and CDR2 as SNEGSKA (reference sequence). The CDR3 covers 11 residues. Trimming at V came to 6 bases and at J to 4 bases, leaving 3 bases not matched to a gene.

V is TRBV24-1 and J is TRBJ2-2, with TRBD1 matching over 12 bases. J lost 7 bases, V lost 5 bases, and 7 bases had no gene match. The CDR3 length is 16 residues. Germline V gives CDR1 KGHDR, CDR2 SFDVKD. The CDR3 loop reads CATSGGDRGRGGELFF. CDR3 nucleotide sequence: TGTGCCACCAGTGGCGGGGACAGGGGGCGCGGCGGGGAGCTGTTTTTT.